The 6 T cell receptor beta chains below come from one sample, sequenced in a study of cytotoxic CD8 clonotypes in ibrutinib-treated CLL. Only in-frame clones appear in the TCRdb table, and some are missing; sequencing was by immunoSEQ multiplex PCR. The sample holds about 200,000 clones, 60% to 80% seen once. Sequenced material: PBMCs, taken after 12 months of ibrutinib treatment. Receptor source: a human donor with chronic lymphocytic leukemia.

This chain joins TRBV27 and TRBJ2-3; D is ambiguous. This CDR3 is built from 13 residues. Germline V CDR1 and CDR2: MNHEY, SMNVEV (reference sequence). V gave up 7 bases and J gave up 1 base, with 9 bases separating them. In DNA form, the CDR3 reads TGTGCCAGCAATAGTAAGGGCACAGATACGCAGTATTTT. It is translated as CASNSKGTDTQYF.

With respect to this clone: An end of the junction does not agree with germline; a read error may underlie this. The rearrangement uses TRBV19 and TRBJ1-2; D is possibly TRBD1 (6 bases). Germline V lookup: CDR1 LNHDA, CDR2 SQIVND (reference sequence). This CDR3 has 14 residues. The CDR3 coding sequence is TGTGCCAGTAGCCGAATGGACAGTGACTACGGCTACACCTTC. Its protein product is CASSRMDSDYGYTF.

CDR3 DNA: TGTGCCACCAGCAGAGAAACAGGGATTTATGGCTACACCTTC. This encodes CATSRETGIYGYTF. The chain joins TRBV15 to TRBJ1-2, with a weak D call TRBD1 (6 bases). V was clipped by 0 bases and J by 5 bases, with 10 bases between them. This CDR3 is built from 14 residues. CDR1 is LNHNV, CDR2 YYDKDF, per germline (reference sequence).

The V and J genes are TRBV6-6 and TRBJ1-1; tentatively, D is TRBD1 (5 bases). The V gene lost 8 bases and the J gene lost 2 bases, with 18 bases spanning the gap. CDR3 size: 15 residues. Germline CDR1 reads MNHNY; CDR2 reads SVGAGI (reference sequence). In nucleotides, the CDR3 is TGTGCCAGCCGACGGGGGGGGACGATTAACACTGAAGCTTTCTTT. This sequence encodes CASRRGGTINTEAFF.

The genes are TRBV10-3 and TRBJ1-6; D perhaps matches TRBD1 (6 bases). V was pared by 3 bases and J by 6 bases, with 12 bases between. The germline CDR1 and CDR2 sequences are ENHRY and SYGVKD. CDR3 length: 15 amino acids. In DNA form, the CDR3 reads TGTGCCATCAGTGAAAGAGGACAGATTAATTCACCCCTCCACTTT. Translating it yields CAISERGQINSPLHF.

The chain recombines TRBV12-5 with TRBJ2-3; TRBD2 aligns across 9 bases. Per the germline V gene, CDR1 is LGHNT and CDR2 is FRNRAP. With 5 bases clipped from V and 2 bases from J, the junction kept 8 bases outside the gene matches. This CDR3 has 16 residues. The CDR3 loop reads CASGDQLAGPTDTQYF. The CDR3 DNA reads as TGTGCTAGTGGTGACCAACTAGCGGGCCCCACAGATACGCAGTATTTT.